This T cell receptor (beta chain) was recovered during a study of vaccination effects on CD4 cells after COVID-19. As for the study in general: Participants got two doses of BNT162b2 or mRNA-1273 vaccine.

As concerns this clone: Its specificity is unknown.

Expansion of antigen-specific CD4+ T cells with viral peptide pools was carried out by the ViraFEST assay before sequencing. Following a roughly 11-day culture, CD4+ T cells were purified. Recipients of the vaccine had no prior SARS-CoV-2 infection and negative nucleocapsid antibodies. Wells containing two million PBMC each were cultured with 10 IU/ml IL-2 and about 9.7 ug/ml peptides. The germline V and J ends were trimmed by 2 bases and 5 bases, with 6 bases remaining between them. The germline CDR1 and CDR2 sequences are MNHEY and SVGAGI. The CDR3 has 12 residues. Some clones are missing from TCRdb's copy, which holds only in-frame ones; the method was immunoSEQ multiplex PCR. The data show about 54,000 clones, 70% seen once.

The sample was CD4+ T cells from PBMCs cultured with SARS-CoV-2 spike peptides, taken before COVID-19 vaccination. The TCR was taken from a human donor who received a COVID-19 vaccine. The V and J genes are TRBV6-5 and TRBJ2-5; D is ambiguous. CDR3 nucleotide sequence: TGTGCCAGCAGTTACCCGGGCGAGACCCAGTACTTC. This encodes CASSYPGETQYF.